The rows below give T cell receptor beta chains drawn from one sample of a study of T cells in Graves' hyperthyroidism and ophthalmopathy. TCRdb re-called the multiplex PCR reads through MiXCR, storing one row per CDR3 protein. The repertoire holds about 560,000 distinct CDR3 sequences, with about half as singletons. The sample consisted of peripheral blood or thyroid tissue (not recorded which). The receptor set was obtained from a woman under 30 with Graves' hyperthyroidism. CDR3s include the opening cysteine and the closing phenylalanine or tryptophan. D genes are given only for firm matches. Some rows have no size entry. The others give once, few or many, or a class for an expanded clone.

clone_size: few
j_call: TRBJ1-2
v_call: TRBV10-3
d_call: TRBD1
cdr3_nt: TGTGCCATCAGTGAGGAGTCTGGGACAGGCTCTAACTATGGCTACACCTTC
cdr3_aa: CAISEESGTGSNYGYTF

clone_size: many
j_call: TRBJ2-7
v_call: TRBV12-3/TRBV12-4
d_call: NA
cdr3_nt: TGTGCCAGCAGCAACTCCTACGAGCAGTACTTC
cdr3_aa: CASSNSYEQYF

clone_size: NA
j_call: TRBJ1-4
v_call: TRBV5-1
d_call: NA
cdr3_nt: TGCGCCAGCAGCTACGACGACCCCCGGAAACTGTTTTTT
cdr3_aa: CASSYDDPRKLFF

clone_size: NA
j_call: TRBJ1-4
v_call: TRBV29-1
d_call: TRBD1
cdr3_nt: TGCAGCGTCGCTAGGGACAGGGGAATTGAAAAACTGTTTTTT
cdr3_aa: CSVARDRGIEKLFF

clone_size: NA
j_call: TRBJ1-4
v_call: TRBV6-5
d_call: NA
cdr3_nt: TGTGCCAGCAGTCCCCTGAGAGGGGAAAAACTGTTTTTT
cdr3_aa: CASSPLRGEKLFF

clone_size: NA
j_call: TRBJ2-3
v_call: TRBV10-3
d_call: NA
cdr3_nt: TGTGCCATCAGTCCTACGAGGGCTAGCACAGATACGCAGTATTTT
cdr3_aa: CAISPTRASTDTQYF

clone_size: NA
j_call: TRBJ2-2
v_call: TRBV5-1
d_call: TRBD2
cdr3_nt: TGCGCCAGCAGCGCTACGGGGACTAGCGGGAACGCCGGGGAGCTGTTTTTT
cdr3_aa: CASSATGTSGNAGELFF

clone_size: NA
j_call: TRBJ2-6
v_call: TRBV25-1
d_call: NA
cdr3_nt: TGTGCCGGACGGGGGGCAGGGGACTCCTCTGGGGCCAACGTCCTGACTTTC
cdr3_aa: CAGRGAGDSSGANVLTF

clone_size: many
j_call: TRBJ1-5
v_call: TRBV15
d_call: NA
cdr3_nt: TGTGCCACCAGCAGTCAGTTCCAGCCCCAGCATTTT
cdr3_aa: CATSSQFQPQHF

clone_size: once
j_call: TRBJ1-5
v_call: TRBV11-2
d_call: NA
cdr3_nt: TGTGCCAGCAGTGTCGGACGGAATAGCAATCAGCCCCAGCATTTT
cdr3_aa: CASSVGRNSNQPQHF

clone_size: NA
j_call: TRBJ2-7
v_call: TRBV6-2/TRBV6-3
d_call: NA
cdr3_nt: TGTGCCAGCAGCGTCGGACACGGATACGAGCAGTACTTC
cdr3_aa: CASSVGHGYEQYF

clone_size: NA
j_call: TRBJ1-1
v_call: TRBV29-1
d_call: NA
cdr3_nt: TGCAGCGTTGAAGATCGAGACAGGAACACTGAAGCTTTCTTT
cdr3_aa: CSVEDRDRNTEAFF

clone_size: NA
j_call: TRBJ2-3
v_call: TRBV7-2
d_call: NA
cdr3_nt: TGTGCCAGCAGCCCTTGGCGCTCGAGGGCAGATACGCAGTATTTT
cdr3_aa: CASSPWRSRADTQYF

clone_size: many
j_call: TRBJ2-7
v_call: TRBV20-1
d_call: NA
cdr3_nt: TGCAGTGCTAGAGTACGGGTGAACGAGCAGTACTTC
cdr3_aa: CSARVRVNEQYF

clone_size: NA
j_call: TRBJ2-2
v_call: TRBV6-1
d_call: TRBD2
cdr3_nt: TGTGCCAGCAGTCTAGGACTAGCGGCTAACACCGGGGAGCTGTTTTTT
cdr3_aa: CASSLGLAANTGELFF

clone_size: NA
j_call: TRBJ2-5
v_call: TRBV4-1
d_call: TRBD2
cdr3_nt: TGTGCCAGCACCCCCGAAGGGCTAGCGGGATTCCAAGAGACCCAGTACTTC
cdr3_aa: CASTPEGLAGFQETQYF

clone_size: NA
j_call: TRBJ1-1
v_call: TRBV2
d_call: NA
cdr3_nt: TGTGCCAGCAGGTTAAGGGGAGTAGGCACTGAAGCTTTCTTT
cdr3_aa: CASRLRGVGTEAFF

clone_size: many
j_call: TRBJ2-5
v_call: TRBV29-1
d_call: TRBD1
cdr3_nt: TGCAGCGTCAACCTAGATAGGGACAGGGGGTGGGAGACCCAGTACTTC
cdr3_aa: CSVNLDRDRGWETQYF

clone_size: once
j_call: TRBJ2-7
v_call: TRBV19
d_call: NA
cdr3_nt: TGTGCCAGTAGTAGAGGGACGGTCTCCTACGAGCAGTACTTC
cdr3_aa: CASSRGTVSYEQYF

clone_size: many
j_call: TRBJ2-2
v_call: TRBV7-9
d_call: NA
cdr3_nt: TGTGCCAGCAGGCCGACATCGAACACCGGGGAGCTGTTTTTT
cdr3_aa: CASRPTSNTGELFF

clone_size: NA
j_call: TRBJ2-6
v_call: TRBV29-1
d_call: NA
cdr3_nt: TGTGCCTGGAGTGGGCAACGTATTGACGTCTCTGGGGCCAACGTCCTGACTTTC
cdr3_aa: CAWSGQRIDVSGANVLTF

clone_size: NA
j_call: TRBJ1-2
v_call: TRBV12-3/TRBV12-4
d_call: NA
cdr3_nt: TGTGCCAGCAGTTTATCGGGGGAAGGGGTGGGCACCTTC
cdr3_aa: CASSLSGEGVGTF

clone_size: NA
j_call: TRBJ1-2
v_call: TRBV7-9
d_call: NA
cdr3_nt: TGTGCCAGCTTGACTGGGGGGAACGACTATGGCTACACCTTC
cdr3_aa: CASLTGGNDYGYTF

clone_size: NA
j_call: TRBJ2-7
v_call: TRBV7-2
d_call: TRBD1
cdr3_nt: TGTGCCAGCAGCCAAGATTACGGGACAGGGGACGAGCAGTACTTC
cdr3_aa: CASSQDYGTGDEQYF

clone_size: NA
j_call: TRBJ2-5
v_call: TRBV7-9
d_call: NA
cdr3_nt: TGTGCCAGCAGCTTAGTTGGCTGGGGCGCGTTCGAGACCCAGTACTTC
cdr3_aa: CASSLVGWGAFETQYF

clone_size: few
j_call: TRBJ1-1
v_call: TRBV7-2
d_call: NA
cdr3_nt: TGTGCCAGCAGCTTATATGTGGCCGGTGACACTGAAGCTTTCTTT
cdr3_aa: CASSLYVAGDTEAFF

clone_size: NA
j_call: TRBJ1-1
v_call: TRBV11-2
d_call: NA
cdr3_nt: TGTGCCAGCAGCTTAGGTCCGGGGCCGAACACTGAAGCTTTCTTT
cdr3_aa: CASSLGPGPNTEAFF

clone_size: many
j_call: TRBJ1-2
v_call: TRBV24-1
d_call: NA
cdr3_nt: TGTGCCACCAGTGATCCACAGGGATCTGGCTACACCTTC
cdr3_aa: CATSDPQGSGYTF

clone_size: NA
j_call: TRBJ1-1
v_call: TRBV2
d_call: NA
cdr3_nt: TGTGCCAGCAGCGACTTCCCCGCGTTCTTTAAGAACACTGAAGCTTTCTTT
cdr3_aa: CASSDFPAFFKNTEAFF

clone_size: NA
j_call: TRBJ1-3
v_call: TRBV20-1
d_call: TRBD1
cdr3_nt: TGCAGTGCTAACCCAGGGGGCCCTGGAAACACCATATATTTT
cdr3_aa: CSANPGGPGNTIYF

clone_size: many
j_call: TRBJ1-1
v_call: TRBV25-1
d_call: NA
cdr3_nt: TGTGCCAGCATTAGAAGGGGTGACACTGAAGCTTTCTTT
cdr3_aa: CASIRRGDTEAFF

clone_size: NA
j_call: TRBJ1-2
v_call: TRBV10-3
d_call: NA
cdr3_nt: TGTGCCATCAGAGATTCTAACTATGGCTACACCTTC
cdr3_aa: CAIRDSNYGYTF

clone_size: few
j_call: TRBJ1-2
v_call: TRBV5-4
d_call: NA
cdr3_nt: TGTGCCAGCAGCTTGGTCCAGGGGAGCTATGGCTACACCTTC
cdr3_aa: CASSLVQGSYGYTF

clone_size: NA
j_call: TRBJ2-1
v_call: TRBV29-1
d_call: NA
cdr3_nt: TGCAGCGTTGCCGGGACCTCCTACAATGAGCAGTTCTTC
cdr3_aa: CSVAGTSYNEQFF

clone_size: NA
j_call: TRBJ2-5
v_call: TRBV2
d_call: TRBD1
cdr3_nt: TGTGCCAGCACCTCGACAGGGGGAAAGACCCAGTACTTC
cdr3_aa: CASTSTGGKTQYF